This T cell receptor (beta chain) was profiled in a study of shared clonotypes between healthy human individuals. Study results and caveats: In this cohort, only blood was sampled, and tissue repertoires likely differ.

The study separated CD4+ cells into CD45RA+ naive and CD45RA-negative memory subsets. A note on this clone: Antigen specificity is unknown.

Using immunoSEQ multiplex PCR, the repertoire was profiled, and TCRdb retains in-frame clones only, with some absent. The repertoire holds hundreds of thousands of clones, about 95% seen once, with approximately 0.06% in the top ten. V dropped 7 bases and J dropped 4; count of bases not matched to a gene: 12. The CDR3 runs to 15 residues. Per the germline V gene, CDR1 is SGHRS and CDR2 is YFSETQ. The sequence derives from a woman aged 25-40 years in good health. Sequenced sample: naive CD4+ T cells sorted from blood. This sample's subset: CD45RA+ positively selected. V gene TRBV5-1 combines with J gene TRBJ2-7; the match to TRBD1 covers 9 bases. CDR3 nucleotides: TGCGCCAGCCCGACCTCGGACAGGGGTCATTACGAGCAGTACTTC. This gives the protein CASPTSDRGHYEQYF.